The present TCR beta chain was sequenced within a study of T-cell memory formation after mild COVID-19 (dated by TCRdb to about 2021). Background on the whole study: TCR sequence clusters from the two donors were largely donor specific. T-cell clones expanding and contracting after mild COVID-19 in two donors were tracked by longitudinal TCRalpha and TCRbeta repertoire sequencing. Two young, previously healthy adult volunteers, one female and one male, were included in the cohort.

The CDR3 holds 16 amino acids from the cysteine to the phenylalanine. Of the read, only the CDR3 DNA is kept; its 48 bases are in frame from base 1. CDR1 and CDR2, per the germline V gene, are MGHDK and SYGVNS. Compared with germline, V lacks 2 bases and J lacks 1 base; bases without a gene match: 6. The sequencing machine was an Illumina NovaSeq 6000. TCRalpha and TCRbeta cDNA libraries were constructed by 5'RACE with constant-segment primers, with sample barcodes and unique molecular identifiers being introduced. RNA was extracted from every sample with Trizol reagent. Amplification of the libraries took two PCR steps, and the second step added a second sample barcode plus Illumina TruSeq adapters. Libraries were sequenced on an Illumina NovaSeq with 2 x 150 bp paired-end reads. The study's processing was this. The reads were demultiplexed and collapsed into UMI-guided consensus sequences using migec v1.2.7. Using mixcr v2.1.11, the UMI consensuses were aligned to TRA and TRB V and J templates and assembled into clonotypes. Clonotypes were classified as expanded or contracted when called significant by both edgeR and NoisET, with noise models trained on biological replicates. edgeR calls used a false discovery rate-adjusted p below 0.01 and a log2 fold-change threshold of 1. As an exploratory analysis of dynamics, max-normalized trajectories of the 1000 most abundant clonotypes were examined by PCA with hierarchical clustering. Separately sequenced CD4+ and CD8+ repertoires were used to assign the CD4 or CD8 phenotype of responding clones. TCRdb's own reprocessing of the public reads used fastp at Q25 and MiXCR and kept productive beta chains. Entries that share a CDR3 protein sequence are merged under the most common genes and DNA. The V and J calls and clone size come from TCRdb's table, not from the authors' own analysis. The sample table shows fewer than 40,000 distinct CDR3 sequences, and 7% to 9.5% are seen once. The ten largest clonotypes hold approximately 28% of the sample.

Ficoll-Paque density gradient centrifugation was used to isolate PBMCs. Study-wide findings and limitations: Contracting CD4+ clones were located mainly in the CM and EM memory subsets, whereas CD8+ clones were found to be enriched in EMRA. Only a couple of mild cases were covered in the study, and larger cohorts including severe cases with pre-infection samples were considered necessary. Clones that contracted from day 15 to 85 showed balanced CD4/CD8 phenotypes, whereas a second wave of clones that expanded from day 15 to 37 leaned towards CD4+. SARS-CoV-2 specificity of the second-wave clones peaking on day 37 was not confirmed. Some responding clones were detected in pre-infection memory, suggesting pre-existing cross-reactive memory T cells joined the SARS-CoV-2 response.

Turning to this clonotype: Its cognate antigen has yet to be identified. No clone much larger than this one lies a single base away; base qualities are absent.

The sequenced sample consisted of PBMCs or a T cell subset sorted from them (not recorded which). This TCR derives from a man aged 18 to 30 who had mild COVID-19 (a few samples of this study predate the infection). The sample titles of this study are shuffled in the database, so cell type and time point are left out; the donor was told from shared clones. The chain is made from TRBV25-1 and TRBJ2-7, with 9 bases matching TRBD1. The DNA is as follows: TGTGCCAGCAGTGAACCTCTTGGGACAGGGTCCTACGAGCAGTACTTC. Its amino acids are CASSEPLGTGSYEQYF.